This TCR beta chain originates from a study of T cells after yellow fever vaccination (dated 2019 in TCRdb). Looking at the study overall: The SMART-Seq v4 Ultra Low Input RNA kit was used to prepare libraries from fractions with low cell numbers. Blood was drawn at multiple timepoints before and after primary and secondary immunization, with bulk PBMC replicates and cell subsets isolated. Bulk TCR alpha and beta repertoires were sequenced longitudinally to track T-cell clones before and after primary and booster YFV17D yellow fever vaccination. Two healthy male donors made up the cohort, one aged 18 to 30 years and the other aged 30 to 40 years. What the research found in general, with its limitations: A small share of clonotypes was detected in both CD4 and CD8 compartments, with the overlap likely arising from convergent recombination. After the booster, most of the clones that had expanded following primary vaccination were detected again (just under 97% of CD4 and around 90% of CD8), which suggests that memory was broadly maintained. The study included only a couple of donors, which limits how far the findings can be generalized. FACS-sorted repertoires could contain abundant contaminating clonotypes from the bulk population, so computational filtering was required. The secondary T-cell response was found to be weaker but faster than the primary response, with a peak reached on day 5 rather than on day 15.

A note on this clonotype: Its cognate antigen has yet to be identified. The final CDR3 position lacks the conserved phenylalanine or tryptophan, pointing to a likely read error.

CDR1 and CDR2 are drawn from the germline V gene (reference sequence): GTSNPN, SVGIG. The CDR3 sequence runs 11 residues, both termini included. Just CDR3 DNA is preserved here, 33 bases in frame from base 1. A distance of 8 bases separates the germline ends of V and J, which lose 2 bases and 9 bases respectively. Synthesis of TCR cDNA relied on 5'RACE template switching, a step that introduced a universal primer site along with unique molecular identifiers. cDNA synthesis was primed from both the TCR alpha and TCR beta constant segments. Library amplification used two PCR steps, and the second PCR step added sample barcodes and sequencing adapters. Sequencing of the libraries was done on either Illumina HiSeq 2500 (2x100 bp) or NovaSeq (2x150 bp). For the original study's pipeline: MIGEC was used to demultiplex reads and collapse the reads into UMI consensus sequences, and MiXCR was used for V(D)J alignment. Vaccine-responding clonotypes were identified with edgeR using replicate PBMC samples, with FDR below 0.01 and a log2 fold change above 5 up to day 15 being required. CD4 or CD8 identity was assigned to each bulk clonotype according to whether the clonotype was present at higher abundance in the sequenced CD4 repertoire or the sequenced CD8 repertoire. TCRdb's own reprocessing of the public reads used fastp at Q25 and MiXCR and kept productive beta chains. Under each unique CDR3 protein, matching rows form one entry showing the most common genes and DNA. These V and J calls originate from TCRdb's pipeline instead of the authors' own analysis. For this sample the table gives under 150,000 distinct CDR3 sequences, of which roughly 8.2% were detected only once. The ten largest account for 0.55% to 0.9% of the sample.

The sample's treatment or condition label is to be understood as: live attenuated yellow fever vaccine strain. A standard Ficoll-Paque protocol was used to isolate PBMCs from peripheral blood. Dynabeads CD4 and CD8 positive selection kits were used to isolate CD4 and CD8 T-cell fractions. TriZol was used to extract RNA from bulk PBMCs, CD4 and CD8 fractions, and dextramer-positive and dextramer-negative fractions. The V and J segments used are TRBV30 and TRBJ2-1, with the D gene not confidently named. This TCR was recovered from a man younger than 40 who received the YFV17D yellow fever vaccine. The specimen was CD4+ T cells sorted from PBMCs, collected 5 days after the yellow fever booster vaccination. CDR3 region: CAWSFRSEQFS. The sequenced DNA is TGTGCCTGGAGTTTCCGTAGTGAGCAGTTCTCC.